This T cell receptor (beta chain) is from a study of cytomegalovirus exposure and HLA in healthy donors. Overall study results and limits: Presence/absence analyses assumed roughly uniform sequencing depth across donors, which may not hold.

The PCR ran on 60 Vbeta and 13 Jbeta primers. Generated by immunoSEQ multiplex PCR, the TCRdb table keeps only in-frame clones and is missing some. The sample holds roughly 130,000 clones; approximately 88% are singletons and the top ten take around 0.5%. This CDR3 comprises 16 residues. V shed 3 bases, J shed 2 bases, and the junction held 9 bases outside the gene matches. Germline V lookup: CDR1 MDHEN, CDR2 SYDVKM. A note on this clone: Its antigen is undetermined.

The receptor comes from a woman aged 40 to 50 in good health and CMV-seronegative. Sequenced: PBMCs. The rearrangement links TRBV28 to TRBJ2-5, with 7 bases aligning to TRBD2. CDR3 amino acids: CASSLWAGEGQETQYF. The CDR3 DNA reads TGTGCCAGCAGTTTGTGGGCGGGAGAGGGGCAAGAGACCCAGTACTTC.